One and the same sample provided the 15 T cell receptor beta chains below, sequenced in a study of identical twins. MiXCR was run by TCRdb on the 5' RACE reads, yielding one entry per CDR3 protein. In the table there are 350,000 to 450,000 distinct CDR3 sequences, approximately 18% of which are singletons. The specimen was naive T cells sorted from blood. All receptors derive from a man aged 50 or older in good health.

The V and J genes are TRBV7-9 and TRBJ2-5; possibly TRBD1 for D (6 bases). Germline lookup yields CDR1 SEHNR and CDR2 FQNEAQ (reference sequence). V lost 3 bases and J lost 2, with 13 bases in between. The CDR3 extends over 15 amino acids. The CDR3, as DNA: TGTGCCAGCAGCTTTAACAGGGCGCTTCAAGAGACCCAGTACTTC. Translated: CASSFNRALQETQYF.

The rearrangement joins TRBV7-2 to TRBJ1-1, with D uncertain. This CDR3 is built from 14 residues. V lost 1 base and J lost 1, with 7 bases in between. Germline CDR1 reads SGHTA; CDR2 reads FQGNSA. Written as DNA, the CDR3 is TGTGCCAGCAGCTTAGGTGGAAAGAACACTGAAGCTTTCTTT. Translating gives CASSLGGKNTEAFF. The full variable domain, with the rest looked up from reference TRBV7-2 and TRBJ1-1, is GAGVSQSPSNKVTEKGKDVELRCDPISGHTALYWYRQSLGQGLEFLIYFQGNSAPDKSGLPSDRFSAERTGGSVSTLTIQRTQQEDSAVYLCASSLGGKNTEAFFGQGTRLTVV.

The CDR3 loop reads CSVAGQGHRQETQYF. The CDR3 DNA follows: TGCAGCGTTGCGGGACAGGGTCATCGCCAAGAGACCCAGTACTTC. The V and J genes are TRBV29-1 and TRBJ2-5, with 9 nucleotides matching TRBD1. This CDR3 is built from 15 residues. Per germline, CDR1 SQVTM and CDR2 ANQGSEA. Trimming removed 4 bases from V and 1 base from J; junction bases left unmatched: 7. The full variable domain, with the rest looked up from reference TRBV29-1 and TRBJ2-5, is SAVISQKPSRDICQRGTSLTIQCQVDSQVTMMFWYRQQPGQSLTLIATANQGSEATYESGFVIDKFPISRPNLTFSTLTVSNMSPEDSSIYLCSVAGQGHRQETQYFGPGTRLLVL.

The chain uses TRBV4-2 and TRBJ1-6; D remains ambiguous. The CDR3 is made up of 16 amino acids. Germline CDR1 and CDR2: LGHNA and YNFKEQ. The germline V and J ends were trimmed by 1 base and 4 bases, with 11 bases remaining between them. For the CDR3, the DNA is TGTGCCAGCAGCCAAGCGGCAGGCAGTTATAATTCACCCCTCCACTTT. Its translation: CASSQAAGSYNSPLHF.

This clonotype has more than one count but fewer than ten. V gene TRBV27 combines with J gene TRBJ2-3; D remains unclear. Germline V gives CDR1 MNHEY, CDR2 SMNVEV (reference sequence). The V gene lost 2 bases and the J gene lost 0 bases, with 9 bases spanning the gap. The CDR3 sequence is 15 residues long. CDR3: CASSLIGSSTDTQYF. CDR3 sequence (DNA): TGTGCCAGCAGTTTAATAGGGTCGAGCACAGATACGCAGTATTTT.

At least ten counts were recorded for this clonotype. The CDR3 DNA is TGCGCCAGCAGCCATCTGGACGGCAATCAGCCCCAGCATTTT. Its translation is CASSHLDGNQPQHF. V gene TRBV4-1 combines with J gene TRBJ1-5; D not resolved. Germline loops: CDR1 MGHRA, CDR2 YSYEKL. The CDR3 extends over 14 amino acids. The V and J ends lost 3 bases and 2 bases respectively, with 8 bases between them.

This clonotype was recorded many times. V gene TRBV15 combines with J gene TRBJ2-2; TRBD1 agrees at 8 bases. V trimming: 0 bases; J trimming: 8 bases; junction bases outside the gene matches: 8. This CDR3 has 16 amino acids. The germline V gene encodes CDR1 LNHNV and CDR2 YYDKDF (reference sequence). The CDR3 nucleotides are TGTGCCACCAGCAGAGATCATCAGGGGGCGGGTGGGGAGCTGTTTTTT. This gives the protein CATSRDHQGAGGELFF.

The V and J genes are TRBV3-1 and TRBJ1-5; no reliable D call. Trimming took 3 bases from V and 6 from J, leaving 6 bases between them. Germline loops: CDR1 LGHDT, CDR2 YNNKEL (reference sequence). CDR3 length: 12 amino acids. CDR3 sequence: CASSHMSQPQHF. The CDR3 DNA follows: TGTGCCAGCAGCCACATGAGTCAGCCCCAGCATTTT. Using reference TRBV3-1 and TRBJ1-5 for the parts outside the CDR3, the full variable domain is DTAVSQTPKYLVTQMGNDKSIKCEQNLGHDTMYWYKQDSKKFLKIMFSYNNKELIINETVPNRFSPKSPDKAHLNLHINSLELGDSAVYFCASSHMSQPQHFGDGTRLSIL.

CDR3 sequence reads: CSARASLNTEAFF. In DNA, the CDR3 is TGCAGTGCTAGAGCCAGTTTGAACACTGAAGCTTTCTTT. The J gene is TRBJ1-1, the V gene TRBV20-1, with no clear D. The CDR3 loop spans 13 amino acids. Germline V gives CDR1 DFQATT, CDR2 SNEGSKA (reference sequence). With 1 base removed from V and 0 bases from J, the gap between germline ends came to 6 bases.

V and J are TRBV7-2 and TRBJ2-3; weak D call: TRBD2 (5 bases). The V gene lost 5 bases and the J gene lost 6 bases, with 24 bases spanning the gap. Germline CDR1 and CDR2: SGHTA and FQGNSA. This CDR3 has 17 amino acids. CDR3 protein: CASSLHFGVGGPDTQYF. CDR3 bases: TGTGCCAGCAGCCTTCATTTTGGCGTAGGAGGACCTGATACGCAGTATTTT.

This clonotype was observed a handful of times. The CDR3 is CASSDSTEAFF. The CDR3 nucleotides are TGTGCCAGCAGTGATAGCACTGAAGCTTTCTTT. The chain is built from TRBV25-1 and TRBJ1-1; D not resolved. The CDR3 runs 11 residues. Per the germline V gene, CDR1 is MGHDK and CDR2 is SYGVNS. V gave up 3 bases and J gave up 4 bases, with 3 bases separating them.

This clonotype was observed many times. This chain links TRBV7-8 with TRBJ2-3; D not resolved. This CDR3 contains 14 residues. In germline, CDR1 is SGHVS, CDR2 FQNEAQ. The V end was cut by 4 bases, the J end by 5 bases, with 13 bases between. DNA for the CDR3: TGTGCCAGCAGCTCCTCACCCCCGCAAGATACGCAGTATTTT. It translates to CASSSSPPQDTQYF.

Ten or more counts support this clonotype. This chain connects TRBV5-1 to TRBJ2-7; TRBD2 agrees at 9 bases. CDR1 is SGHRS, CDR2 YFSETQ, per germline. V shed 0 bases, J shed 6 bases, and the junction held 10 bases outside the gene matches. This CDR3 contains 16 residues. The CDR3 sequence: CASSLVSGRRFGEQYF. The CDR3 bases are TGCGCCAGCAGCTTGGTTAGCGGGAGAAGGTTCGGCGAGCAGTACTTC.

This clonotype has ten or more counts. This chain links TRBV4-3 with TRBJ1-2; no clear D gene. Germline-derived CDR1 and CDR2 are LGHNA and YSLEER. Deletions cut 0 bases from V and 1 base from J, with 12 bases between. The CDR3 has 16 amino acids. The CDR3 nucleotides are TGCGCCAGCAGCCAAGATGAGGCAACGCTTAACTATGGCTACACCTTC. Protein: CASSQDEATLNYGYTF.

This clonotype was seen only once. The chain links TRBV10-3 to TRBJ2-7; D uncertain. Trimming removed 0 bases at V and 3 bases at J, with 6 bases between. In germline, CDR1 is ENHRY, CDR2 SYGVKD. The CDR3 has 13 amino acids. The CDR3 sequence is CAISESKVYEQYF. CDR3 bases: TGTGCCATCAGTGAGTCAAAGGTCTACGAGCAGTACTTC.